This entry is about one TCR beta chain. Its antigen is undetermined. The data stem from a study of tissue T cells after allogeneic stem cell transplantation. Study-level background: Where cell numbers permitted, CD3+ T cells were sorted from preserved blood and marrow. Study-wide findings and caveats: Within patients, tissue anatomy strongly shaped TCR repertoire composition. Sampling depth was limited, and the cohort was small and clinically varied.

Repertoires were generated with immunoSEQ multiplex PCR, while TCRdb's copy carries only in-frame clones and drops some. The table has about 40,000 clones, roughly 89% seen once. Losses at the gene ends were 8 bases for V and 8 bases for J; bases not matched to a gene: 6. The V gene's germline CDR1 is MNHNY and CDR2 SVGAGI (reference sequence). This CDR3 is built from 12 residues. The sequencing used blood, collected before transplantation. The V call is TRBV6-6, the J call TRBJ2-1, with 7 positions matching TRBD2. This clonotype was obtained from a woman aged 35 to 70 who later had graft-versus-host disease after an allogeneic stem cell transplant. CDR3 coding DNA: TGTGCCAGCGGGGGAGCGGGATATGAGCAGTTCTTC. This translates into CASGGAGYEQFF.